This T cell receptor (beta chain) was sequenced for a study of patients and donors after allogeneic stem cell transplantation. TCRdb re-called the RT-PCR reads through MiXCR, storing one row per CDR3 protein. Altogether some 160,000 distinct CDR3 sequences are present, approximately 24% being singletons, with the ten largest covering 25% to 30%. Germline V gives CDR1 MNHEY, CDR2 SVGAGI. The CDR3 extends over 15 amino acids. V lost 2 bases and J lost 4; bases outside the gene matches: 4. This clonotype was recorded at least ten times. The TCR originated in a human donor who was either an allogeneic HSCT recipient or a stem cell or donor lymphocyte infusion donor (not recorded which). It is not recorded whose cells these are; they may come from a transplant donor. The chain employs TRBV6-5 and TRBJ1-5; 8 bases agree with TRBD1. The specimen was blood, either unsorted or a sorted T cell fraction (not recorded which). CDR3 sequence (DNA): TGTGCCAGCAGTTACAACCGACAGGGGAATCAGCCCCAGCATTTT. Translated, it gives CASSYNRQGNQPQHF.